This T cell receptor (beta chain) was sequenced during a study of shared clonotypes between healthy human individuals. Study conclusions and caveats: Among donors, sharing of clonotypes was expected to be affected by sequencing depth.

As handled by the study authors: Without quality scores, immunoSEQ junctional reads could not be filtered like full-length reads. The assay was immunoSEQ multiplex PCR, and TCRdb's table has in-frame clones only and misses some. V and J calls and clone size come straight from that table; D and trimming were deduced from the DNA. The sample yields some 490,000 clones, around 80% seen once. Genomic DNA, for the unsorted samples, came from some 100 million PBMCs. The CDR3 loop spans 14 amino acids. CDR1 is LNHDA, CDR2 SQIVND, per germline (reference sequence). Germline trimming cut 5 bases from V and 6 bases from J; bases unmatched to any gene: 4. Regarding this clone: Antigen unknown.

Sequencing was carried out using PBMCs. The receptor's source is a woman between 40 and 55 years old in good health. Some clones in this sample may be carry-over from other donors' samples. V and J are TRBV19 and TRBJ2-1; 10 nucleotides match TRBD1. CDR3 sequence reads: CASSLGQGINEQFF. CDR3 sequence (DNA): TGTGCCAGTAGTTTGGGACAGGGGATCAATGAGCAGTTCTTC.